The 28 T cell receptor beta chains below were found in one sample sequenced in a study of blood T cell repertoires in COVID-19 (dated by TCRdb to about 2020). Library prep was done by the immunoSEQ multiplex PCR assay. Not all clones reach the TCRdb copy of this immuneACCESS table, which keeps in-frame sequences only. Checked studies attribute under half of the gap to unresolved V genes and leave the rest unexplained. Here the sample has under 350,000 clones; 65% to 90% occur a single time. The ten largest clones capture roughly 4% of the sample. Sequenced sample: PBMCs or T cells enriched from blood (not recorded which). These receptors were collected from a man aged 25-40 years who had recovered from COVID-19.

The chain employs TRBV6-6 and TRBJ1-3; D not certain. The CDR3 consists of 14 residues. The germline gives CDR1 MNHNY, CDR2 SVGAGI (reference sequence). V lost 0 bases and J lost 4, with 7 bases in between. This CDR3 is CASSYSSLGNTIYF. CDR3 bases: TGTGCCAGCAGTTACTCTAGTCTGGGAAACACCATATATTTT.

CDR3 nucleotide sequence: TGCAGTGCGCGGGAACTCGAGCAGTACTTC. Translated, it gives CSARELEQYF. This rearrangement joins TRBV20-1 to TRBJ2-7, with a tentative D call TRBD2 (6 bases). The CDR3 consists of 10 residues. Germline values: CDR1 DFQATT, CDR2 SNEGSKA (reference sequence). The V end lost 6 bases, the J end lost 6 bases, and 9 bases lay between the germline ends.

This chain joins TRBV9 and TRBJ2-2; 10 bases align to TRBD2. V lost 0 bases and J lost 1; bases outside the gene matches: 3. This CDR3 spans 17 amino acids. In germline, CDR1 is SGDLS, CDR2 YYNGEE. CDR3 region: CASSVGGLAVNTGELFF. CDR3 nucleotides: TGTGCCAGCAGCGTAGGCGGACTAGCGGTGAACACCGGGGAGCTGTTTTTT. The complete variable domain, with remaining parts taken from reference TRBV9 and TRBJ2-2, reads DSGVTQTPKHLITATGQRVTLRCSPRSGDLSVYWYQQSLDQGLQFLIQYYNGEERAKGNILERFSAQQFPDLHSELNLSSLELGDSALYFCASSVGGLAVNTGELFFGEGSRLTVL.

The chain combines TRBV18 with TRBJ2-6, with 11 bases that match TRBD1. This CDR3 has 18 amino acids. The V and J ends lost 1 base and 0 bases, in that order; junction bases with no gene match: 2. The germline gives CDR1 KGHSH, CDR2 LQKENI. CDR3 DNA sequence: TGTGCCAGCTCACCACGCGGGACAGGGGGCTCTGGGGCCAACGTCCTGACTTTC. This gives the protein CASSPRGTGGSGANVLTF.

The V and J genes are TRBV27 and TRBJ1-2; D not resolved. The CDR3 loop spans 15 amino acids. CDR1 is MNHEY, CDR2 SMNVEV, per germline (reference sequence). V was cut by 1 base and J by 2 bases, with 11 bases left in between. The CDR3 nucleotides are TGTGCCAGCAGTTTATTCGAGGGTTCGAACTATGGCTACACCTTC. Translated: CASSLFEGSNYGYTF.

The CDR3 loop reads CASSRGENQPQHF. CDR3 bases: TGTGCCAGCAGCCGCGGGGAAAATCAGCCCCAGCATTTT. The rearrangement links TRBV11-2 to TRBJ1-5; D not certain. Germline loops: CDR1 SGHAT, CDR2 FQNNGV. This CDR3 spans 13 amino acids. V lost 5 bases and J lost 4, with 9 bases in between.

The genes are TRBV7-8 and TRBJ1-4; 11 nucleotides line up with TRBD1. V gave up 3 bases and J gave up 11 bases; unmatched junction bases: 5. The CDR3 has 14 amino acids. The germline CDR1 and CDR2 sequences are SGHVS and FQNEAQ. CDR3 DNA: TGTGCCAGCAGCTTTTTGGACAGGGGGCATAAACTGTTTTTT. Its protein is CASSFLDRGHKLFF.

This clone occurred a few times. The chain links TRBV6-6 to TRBJ2-5, with 14 bases aligning to TRBD2. The germline gives CDR1 MNHNY, CDR2 SVGAGI (reference sequence). This CDR3 has 18 residues. J lost 4 bases, V lost 5 bases, and 12 bases had no gene match. Here the CDR3 reads CASSRLGLAGVNGETQYF. The CDR3 coding sequence is TGTGCCAGCAGTCGATTGGGACTAGCGGGAGTAAATGGAGAGACCCAGTACTTC.

The chain uses TRBV7-2 and TRBJ2-3, with TRBD2 identical over 7 bases. The CDR3 has 15 amino acids. Trimming at V came to 2 bases and at J to 2 bases, leaving 4 bases not matched to a gene. Per germline, CDR1 SGHTA and CDR2 FQGNSA. The CDR3 DNA is TGTGCCAGCAGCTTACCGCGGGGGTTCACAGATACGCAGTATTTT. It is translated as CASSLPRGFTDTQYF.

V and J are TRBV5-1 and TRBJ2-3; 12 positions agree with TRBD2. The length of the CDR3 is 17 residues. Germline loops: CDR1 SGHRS, CDR2 YFSETQ. With 1 base clipped from V and 1 base from J, the junction kept 4 bases outside the gene matches. This CDR3 is CASSLTLAGGRTDTQYF. Here the CDR3 DNA reads TGCGCCAGCAGCTTGACACTAGCGGGGGGCCGCACAGATACGCAGTATTTT. Full variable domain (remainder filled in from reference TRBV5-1 and TRBJ2-3): KAGVTQTPRYLIKTRGQQVTLSCSPISGHRSVSWYQQTPGQGLQFLFEYFSETQRNKGNFPGRFSGRQFSNSRSEMNVSTLELGDSALYLCASSLTLAGGRTDTQYFGPGTRLTVL.

This clone appeared once. The chain combines TRBV6-5 with TRBJ2-2; weak D call: TRBD2 (6 bases). CDR1 and CDR2 (germline): MNHEY, SVGAGI. This CDR3 contains 16 residues. V lost 4 bases and J 5 bases, leaving 17 bases between the germline ends. CDR3 nucleotides: TGTGCCAGCAGTTTCCCCCCGGGGGTCGGTACCGGGGAGCTGTTTTTT. The encoded protein is CASSFPPGVGTGELFF.

V and J are TRBV18 and TRBJ1-2, with 9 bases lining up with TRBD1. V lost 3 bases and J lost 0; bases outside the gene matches: 2. CDR1 is KGHSH, CDR2 LQKENI, per germline. The CDR3 has 15 amino acids. CDR3 sequence: CASSPGDRANYGYTF. The DNA of the CDR3 is TGTGCCAGCTCACCCGGGGACAGGGCTAACTATGGCTACACCTTC.

This clone was recorded once. The chain employs TRBV4-1 and TRBJ1-5; D gene uncertain. CDR1 is MGHRA and CDR2 is YSYEKL in the germline V gene. The CDR3 contains 15 residues. V lost 2 bases and J 7 bases, leaving 15 bases between the germline ends. The CDR3: CASSQFEALRQPQHF. In nucleotides, the CDR3 is TGCGCCAGCAGCCAATTCGAGGCCCTCCGCCAGCCCCAGCATTTT.

V gene TRBV29-1 combines with J gene TRBJ1-1; D unclear. The CDR3 has 14 amino acids. With 0 bases removed from V and 7 bases from J, the gap between germline ends came to 15 bases. CDR1 and CDR2 from the germline V gene are SQVTM and ANQGSEA. The CDR3 nucleotides read TGCAGCGTTGAAGAAGGAATCTCGGGATATGAAGCTTTCTTT. Its protein product is CSVEEGISGYEAFF.

This rearrangement joins TRBV3-1 (or the pseudogene TRBV3-2) to TRBJ2-2; 10 positions agree with TRBD2. V lost 4 bases to trimming and J lost 3 bases; unmatched junction nucleotides: 2. Germline CDR1 and CDR2: LGHDT and YNNKEL (reference sequence). CDR3 length: 15 residues. The chain's CDR3 is CASSRGLADTGELFF. The CDR3 region has the DNA TGTGCCAGCAGCCGAGGACTAGCGGACACCGGGGAGCTGTTTTTT.

The chain is built from TRBV14 and TRBJ2-5; TRBD1 might be the D (6 bases). Germline lookup yields CDR1 SGHDN and CDR2 FVKESK. With 4 bases removed from V and 1 base from J, the gap between germline ends came to 13 bases. This CDR3 is 15 amino acids long. The CDR3 region has the DNA TGTGCCAGCAGCCTCCTTGGACAGTCCCAAGAGACCCAGTACTTC. Encoded protein: CASSLLGQSQETQYF.

The chain is built from TRBV5-1 and TRBJ2-1, with 11 bases identical to TRBD2. The V segment lost 4 bases and the J segment 5 bases; nucleotides outside the gene matches: 8. Germline-derived CDR1 and CDR2 are SGHRS and YFSETQ. This CDR3 spans 16 amino acids. The CDR3 reads CASSRSGTSGHNEQFF. CDR3 DNA: TGCGCCAGCAGCCGCTCCGGGACTAGCGGACACAATGAGCAGTTCTTC.

The chain combines TRBV2 with TRBJ2-7; TRBD1 aligns across 7 bases. The CDR3 runs 13 residues. Trimming removed 6 bases from V and 6 bases from J; junction bases left unmatched: 8. The germline V gene has CDR1 SNHLY and CDR2 FYNNEI. The CDR3 spells CASRDRKGLEQYF. CDR3 DNA: TGTGCCAGCAGGGACAGGAAAGGGCTCGAGCAGTACTTC. The full variable domain, completed using reference TRBV2 and TRBJ2-7, is EPEVTQTPSHQVTQMGQEVILRCVPISNHLYFYWYRQILGQKVEFLVSFYNNEISEKSEIFDDQFSVERPDGSNFTLKIRSTKLEDSAMYFCASRDRKGLEQYFGPGTRLTVT.

V usage is TRBV30 and J usage is TRBJ2-1; D is possibly TRBD2 (5 bases). V lost 3 bases and J lost 4, with 10 bases in between. The CDR3 length is 13 residues. CDR1 and CDR2 from the germline V gene are GTSNPN and SVGIG (reference sequence). Written as DNA, the CDR3 is TGTGCCTGGAGAACTAGATCTTACAATGAGCAGTTCTTC. Its translation: CAWRTRSYNEQFF.

V gene TRBV11-3 combines with J gene TRBJ2-4; 7 bases match TRBD1. The junction had 4 bases not matched to a gene; V was cut back by 4 bases and J by 4 bases. CDR1 SGHNT and CDR2 YENEEA come from the germline V gene. The CDR3 contains 14 residues. The CDR3 DNA follows: TGTGCCAGCAGCTATCGGGACAGTAAAAACATTCAGTACTTC. Its protein is CASSYRDSKNIQYF.

The chain combines TRBV6-1 with TRBJ2-3, with 8 bases matching TRBD2. From germline, CDR1 is MNHNS and CDR2 SASEGT. The CDR3 runs 17 residues. The J segment lost 2 bases and the V segment lost 3 bases, leaving 10 bases of the junction unmatched. DNA for the CDR3: TGTGCCAGCAGTGACTGGTTCGGGAGGGGAAACACAGATACGCAGTATTTT. Protein: CASSDWFGRGNTDTQYF.

The chain combines TRBV27 with TRBJ2-5, with 7 bases fitting TRBD1. Per the germline V gene, CDR1 is MNHEY and CDR2 is SMNVEV (reference sequence). The CDR3 extends over 15 amino acids. Trimming at V came to 5 bases and at J to 5 bases, leaving 11 bases not matched to a gene. This CDR3 reads CASSSSDRVWETQYF. As DNA, the CDR3 is TGTGCCAGCAGTAGTTCAGACAGGGTGTGGGAGACCCAGTACTTC.

CDR3 sequence: CSVEGVLAYGYTF. The CDR3 nucleotides read TGCAGCGTTGAGGGTGTGCTAGCTTATGGCTACACCTTC. This rearrangement joins TRBV29-1 to TRBJ1-2; D is unresolved. This CDR3 has 13 residues. V lost 3 bases to trimming and J lost 5 bases, with 13 bases between them. CDR1 is SQVTM, CDR2 ANQGSEA, per germline.

This clone has a single count. The chain is built from TRBV12-3 or TRBV12-4 and TRBJ2-2; perhaps TRBD1 as D (7 bases). The length of the CDR3 is 13 residues. Trimming took 5 bases from V and 6 from J, leaving 10 bases between them. CDR3 amino acids: CASSQGGPGELFF. The CDR3 DNA sequence: TGTGCCAGCAGTCAGGGGGGCCCCGGGGAGCTGTTTTTT.

The chain links TRBV7-8 to TRBJ2-7, with 9 bases aligning to TRBD2. Trimming removed 4 bases from V and 6 bases from J; junction bases left unmatched: 13. Germline-derived CDR1 and CDR2 are SGHVS and FQNEAQ. CDR3 size: 16 residues. CDR3 loop: CASSSGQGLAEAEQYF. DNA of the CDR3: TGTGCCAGCAGCTCGGGGCAGGGACTAGCTGAGGCCGAGCAGTACTTC. Complete variable domain (other parts from reference TRBV7-8 and TRBJ2-7): GAGVSQSPRYKVAKRGQDVALRCDPISGHVSLFWYQQALGQGPEFLTYFQNEAQLDKSGLPSDRFFAERPEGSVSTLKIQRTQQEDSAVYLCASSSGQGLAEAEQYFGPGTRLTVT.

Notes on this clone: A junction boundary mismatches the germline segment, possibly from a read error. This chain links TRBV2 with TRBJ2-7; tentatively, D is TRBD1 (5 bases). There are 11 residues in the CDR3. Looked up from germline, CDR1 is SNHLY and CDR2 is FYNNEI. The CDR3 DNA sequence: TGTGCCAGCCTCGGCTCGTCTGTATGGACATTC. Translated, it gives CASLGSSVWTF.

The chain carries TRBV28 and TRBJ2-3; 8 bases map to TRBD2. Losses at the gene ends were 8 bases for V and 5 bases for J; bases not matched to a gene: 9. The length of the CDR3 is 14 residues. Germline loops: CDR1 MDHEN, CDR2 SYDVKM. CDR3 residues: CASGPRGAGDTQYF. The CDR3 DNA is TGTGCCAGCGGACCGCGGGGGGCTGGAGATACGCAGTATTTT. Looking up the rest from reference TRBV28 and TRBJ2-3 gives the full variable domain: DVKVTQSSRYLVKRTGEKVFLECVQDMDHENMFWYRQDPGLGLRLIYFSYDVKMKEKGDIPEGYSVSREKKERFSLILESASTNQTSMYLCASGPRGAGDTQYFGPGTRLTVL.

Here the CDR3 DNA reads TGTGCCAGCAGCCCCCAAGGGGCTAGCGGAAACTACGAGCAGTACTTC. Protein product: CASSPQGASGNYEQYF. J is TRBJ2-7 and V is TRBV9, with 7 positions matching TRBD2. The CDR3 covers 16 residues. The V segment lost 4 bases and the J segment 3 bases; nucleotides outside the gene matches: 13. The germline V gene encodes CDR1 SGDLS and CDR2 YYNGEE. The variable domain in full, completed from reference TRBV9 and TRBJ2-7, reads DSGVTQTPKHLITATGQRVTLRCSPRSGDLSVYWYQQSLDQGLQFLIQYYNGEERAKGNILERFSAQQFPDLHSELNLSSLELGDSALYFCASSPQGASGNYEQYFGPGTRLTVT.